This is a list of T cell receptor beta chains from one sample in a study of blood T cells in healthy people across ages. TCRdb re-analysed the 5' RACE reads in MiXCR, keeping a single row per CDR3 protein. The data contain some 560,000 distinct CDR3 sequences, about 25% of them seen just once; the ten biggest clones take up 3% to 4%. The data also belong to a second study, concerning T cells of mothers and their children.

Sequencing was carried out using blood. The receptors here all came from a boy aged 2 to 10 in good health. The CDR3 runs from the conserved cysteine through the conserved F or W. The order of the fields is J gene, V gene, D gene, clone size, CDR3 DNA, CDR3 protein. D genes are given only for firm matches. Expanded clones are given a class, and other clones once, few, many or no size at all.

J: TRBJ2-5; V: TRBV20-1; D: TRBD2; size: -; DNA: TGCAGTGCCCTAAGGACTAGCGGGACGGAGACCCAGTACTTC; CDR3: CSALRTSGTETQYF
J: TRBJ2-3; V: TRBV7-2; D: TRBD2; size: -; DNA: TGTGCCAGCAGCTCCGGGACTAGCGGGGGGGCCGTGGATACGCAGTATTTT; CDR3: CASSSGTSGGAVDTQYF
J: TRBJ2-3; V: TRBV5-1; D: -; size: -; DNA: TGCGCCAGCAGCTTCCGGGTCAACACAGATACGCAGTATTTT; CDR3: CASSFRVNTDTQYF
J: TRBJ1-5; V: TRBV10-3; D: TRBD1; size: -; DNA: TGTGCCATCAGTGACAGGGGGCTTGATCAGCCCCAGCATTTT; CDR3: CAISDRGLDQPQHF
J: TRBJ2-5; V: TRBV10-3; D: -; size: few; DNA: TGTGCCATCACGGACACTCAAGAGACCCAGTACTTC; CDR3: CAITDTQETQYF
J: TRBJ2-2; V: TRBV5-1; D: TRBD1; size: -; DNA: TGCGCCAGCAGCTTCTGGGACAGTAGGGACACCGGGGAGCTGTTTTTT; CDR3: CASSFWDSRDTGELFF
J: TRBJ2-1; V: TRBV19; D: TRBD1; size: -; DNA: TGTGCCAGTAGTAGGGGGACAGGGGGCGATGAGCAGTTCTTC; CDR3: CASSRGTGGDEQFF
J: TRBJ2-1; V: TRBV30; D: -; size: -; DNA: TGTGCCTGGAGGTCGGCATCCTACAATGAGCAGTTCTTC; CDR3: CAWRSASYNEQFF
J: TRBJ2-1; V: TRBV27; D: -; size: few; DNA: TGTGCCAGCAGTCACCCGGGGGAGCAGTTCTTC; CDR3: CASSHPGEQFF
J: TRBJ2-7; V: TRBV5-8; D: -; size: few; DNA: TGTGCCAGCAGCTTGACGCCGGGCGAGCAGTACTTC; CDR3: CASSLTPGEQYF
J: TRBJ2-1; V: TRBV18; D: TRBD2; size: -; DNA: TGTGCCAGCTCATCACTAGCGGAGGCTGAGCAGTTCTTC; CDR3: CASSSLAEAEQFF
J: TRBJ2-1; V: TRBV18; D: -; size: -; DNA: TGTGCCAGCTCACTTAGGGATTCCTCCTACAATGAGCAGTTCTTC; CDR3: CASSLRDSSYNEQFF
J: TRBJ1-1; V: TRBV5-1; D: -; size: -; DNA: TGCGCCAGCAGCTTGCCCGGGACGGATATTCTAAACACTGAAGCTTTCTTT; CDR3: CASSLPGTDILNTEAFF
J: TRBJ2-2; V: TRBV6-5; D: TRBD2; size: few; DNA: TGTGCCAGCAGGGAGGGACTAGCGGGTGACGGGGAGCTGTTTTTT; CDR3: CASREGLAGDGELFF
J: TRBJ1-6; V: TRBV5-1; D: -; size: -; DNA: TGCGCCAGCAGCTTGGATGGGGGCGGCAATTCACCCCTCCACTTT; CDR3: CASSLDGGGNSPLHF
J: TRBJ1-5; V: TRBV21-1; D: -; size: few; DNA: TGTGCCAGCAGCAAAAGTCGAACAGAAAATAGCAATCAGCCCCAGCATTTT; CDR3: CASSKSRTENSNQPQHF
J: TRBJ2-7; V: TRBV6-2/TRBV6-3; D: TRBD2; size: few; DNA: TGTGCCAGCAGTTACTCGAGTGCGACTAGCGGGAGAGTGAGTACGGAAGAGCAGTACTTC; CDR3: CASSYSSATSGRVSTEEQYF
J: TRBJ2-1; V: TRBV7-9; D: TRBD2; size: -; DNA: TGTGCCAGCAGCACTCATCTAGCGGGATCCTACAATGAGCAGTTCTTC; CDR3: CASSTHLAGSYNEQFF
J: TRBJ1-4; V: TRBV12-3/TRBV12-4; D: -; size: -; DNA: TGTGCCAGCAGTCAGACCGGGACACGTAATGAAAAACTGTTTTTT; CDR3: CASSQTGTRNEKLFF
J: TRBJ2-5; V: TRBV7-7; D: -; size: few; DNA: TGTGCCAGCAGCGCATCCCAGGGGTACGAGACCCAGTACTTC; CDR3: CASSASQGYETQYF
J: TRBJ2-1; V: TRBV6-2/TRBV6-3; D: TRBD2; size: few; DNA: TGTGCCGGCAGCCGCCGGACTAGCGGGACGTCCTACAATGAGCAGTTCTTC; CDR3: CAGSRRTSGTSYNEQFF
J: TRBJ2-5; V: TRBV15; D: -; size: few; DNA: TGTGCCACCAGCAGGCTAGGGATTGAGCAGTACTTC; CDR3: CATSRLGIEQYF
J: TRBJ2-4; V: TRBV20-1; D: TRBD1; size: -; DNA: TGCAGTGCGAGTACAGGGGCCCTGGCCAAAAACATTCAGTACTTC; CDR3: CSASTGALAKNIQYF
J: TRBJ2-7; V: TRBV6-5; D: TRBD1; size: -; DNA: TGTGCCAGCAGTTACGGGGACAGCAGCTCCTACGAGCAGTACTTC; CDR3: CASSYGDSSSYEQYF
J: TRBJ1-1; V: TRBV27; D: -; size: few; DNA: TGTGCCAGCAGACAAACAGGTCAAGTCACTGAAGCTTTCTTT; CDR3: CASRQTGQVTEAFF
J: TRBJ2-1; V: TRBV5-1; D: TRBD1; size: once; DNA: TGCGCCAGCAGCTTGGCGCAGGGGGCCTACAATGAGCAGTTCTTC; CDR3: CASSLAQGAYNEQFF
J: TRBJ2-5; V: TRBV20-1; D: -; size: few; DNA: TGCAGTGCTACGCGGGAAAATGGGGAGACCCAGTACTTC; CDR3: CSATRENGETQYF
J: TRBJ2-3; V: TRBV9; D: -; size: few; DNA: TGTGCCAGCAGCGTAGGCCCTACAGGAACAGATACGCAGTATTTT; CDR3: CASSVGPTGTDTQYF
J: TRBJ2-1; V: TRBV28; D: TRBD1; size: few; DNA: TGTGCCAGCAGACAGGGGGCCCCTGCGAGCTCCTACAATGAGCAGTTCTTC; CDR3: CASRQGAPASSYNEQFF
J: TRBJ2-3; V: TRBV6-5; D: -; size: once; DNA: TGTGCCAACAGTAGGGGGACACCCACAGATACGCAGTATTTT; CDR3: CANSRGTPTDTQYF
J: TRBJ2-1; V: TRBV3-1; D: -; size: few; DNA: TGTGCCAGCAGTGGTTCCATTGAGCAGTTCTTC; CDR3: CASSGSIEQFF
J: TRBJ1-4; V: TRBV7-9; D: -; size: -; DNA: TGTGCCAGCAGCACCGGGACACTCTTTGGGGGGGAAAAACTGTTTTTT; CDR3: CASSTGTLFGGEKLFF